This TCR beta chain was captured by sequencing in a study of blood T cell repertoires in COVID-19. Study context: COVID-19 samples, acute and convalescent, were from the United States, Italy and Spain. From T cells, B-cell-depleted T cells, or PBMCs came the material, which was cDNA or gDNA.

Germline CDR1 is SEHNR and CDR2 is FQNEAQ (reference sequence). The CDR3 spans 14 residues. Deletions cut 8 bases from V and 0 bases from J, with 11 bases between. Original handling: Reference gene primer amplification in the assay estimated nucleated cell counts. TCRdb's copy holds only in-frame clones and misses some; the assay was immunoSEQ multiplex PCR. For V, J and clone size, that table is used; D and trimming come from the DNA. The sample holds 150,000 to 200,000 clones, approximately 86% seen once. What was sequenced was peripheral blood. J is TRBJ1-3 and V is TRBV7-9; no definite D call. The origin of this receptor is an elderly woman with acute or convalescent COVID-19. DNA for the CDR3: TGTGCCAGCTCGAGGAGGGACTCTGGAAACACCATATATTTT. The encoded protein is CASSRRDSGNTIYF.